A single sample is the source of the 15 T cell receptor beta chains below, sequenced in a study of cytomegalovirus exposure and HLA in healthy donors. In the PCR, 60 Vbeta and 13 Jbeta primers were used. Repertoires were generated with immunoSEQ multiplex PCR, while TCRdb's copy carries only in-frame clones and drops some. The profile shows over 75,000 clones, 65% to 80% of them singletons. Source material: PBMCs. These TCRs come from a man in his forties in good health and CMV-seropositive.

V gene TRBV28 combines with J gene TRBJ2-3; D might be TRBD2 (6 bases). The V gene lost 4 bases and the J gene lost 7 bases, with 9 bases spanning the gap. Germline V gene lookup returns CDR1 MDHEN and CDR2 SYDVKM. CDR3 size: 12 residues. The CDR3 DNA follows: TGTGCCAGCAGTTCACTAGCCTATACGCAGTATTTT. It codes for CASSSLAYTQYF.

The rearrangement uses TRBV9 and TRBJ2-5; TRBD1 might be the D (5 bases). Germline CDR1 is SGDLS and CDR2 is YYNGEE. V lost 0 bases and J lost 3, with 12 bases in between. The CDR3 consists of 15 residues. The CDR3 nucleotides read TGTGCCAGCAGCGTAGGCCCGACAGTTGAAGAGACCCAGTACTTC. Residues: CASSVGPTVEETQYF.

This chain uses TRBV27 with TRBJ1-1; no clear D gene. V lost 2 bases, J lost 12 bases, and 16 bases lay in between. The germline CDR1 and CDR2 sequences are MNHEY and SMNVEV (reference sequence). This CDR3 spans 13 amino acids. The CDR3: CASSLRVDGGTFF. The CDR3 region has the DNA TGTGCCAGCAGTTTAAGGGTCGACGGAGGGACTTTCTTT.

The chain uses TRBV11-2 and TRBJ2-2; 9 bases match TRBD1. The CDR3 is 16 amino acids. CDR1 and CDR2 (germline): SGHAT, FQNNGV. V was clipped by 1 base and J by 3 bases; unmatched bases: 3. The CDR3 region is CASSLARTGDTGELFF. CDR3 bases: TGTGCCAGCAGCTTAGCGAGGACAGGGGACACCGGGGAGCTGTTTTTT.

In DNA form, the CDR3 reads TGCGCCAGCAGCCAAGATAGTCGAGCGGCCGCCACTTTAGAGCAGTTCTTC. It is translated as CASSQDSRAAATLEQFF. This chain uses TRBV4-3 with TRBJ2-1, with a tentative D call TRBD2 (5 bases). CDR1 is LGHNA, CDR2 YSLEER, per germline. Trimming took off 0 bases at V and 10 bases at J, with 22 bases between the two ends. This CDR3 is 17 amino acids long.

The CDR3 coding sequence is TGCGCCAGCAGTGAGGTACTAAGGGGGAGTTGGACAGATACGCAGTATTTT. The encoded protein is CASSEVLRGSWTDTQYF. This chain uses TRBV10-2 with TRBJ2-3, with D perhaps TRBD1 (6 bases). The CDR3 length is 17 residues. Germline CDR1 is WSHSY and CDR2 is SAAADI. Trimming removed 2 bases from V and 3 bases from J, with 18 bases in between.

This clone was detected only once. Other DNA sequences of this sample code for an identical CDR3. The rearrangement uses TRBV10-2 and TRBJ2-5; 10 positions agree with TRBD2. Germline CDR1 and CDR2: WSHSY and SAAADI. CDR3 length equals 15 residues. The V and J ends lost 2 bases and 2 bases, in that order; junction bases with no gene match: 2. CDR3 in amino acids: CASSEPSGGQETQYF. CDR3 nucleotides: TGCGCCAGCAGTGAGCCTAGCGGGGGACAAGAGACCCAGTACTTC.

V and J are TRBV7-2 and TRBJ2-5; the match to TRBD2 covers 10 bases. The closer fit of TRBJ2-7 to the DNA end suggests the J call may be wrong. CDR3 length: 17 residues. Germline CDR1 reads SGHTA; CDR2 reads FQGNSA. The CDR3 DNA reads TGTGCCAGCAGCTTAGACGCGTCTAGCGGGAGCTTTTACGAGCAGTACTTC. Protein: CASSLDASSGSFYEQYF.

This sequence joins TRBV6-6 and TRBJ2-6, with unresolved D. In germline, CDR1 is MNHNY, CDR2 SVGAGI (reference sequence). The CDR3 is 15 residues long. V dropped 6 bases and J dropped 0 bases, with 9 bases sitting between them. The chain's CDR3 is CASSLPRSGANVLTF. The CDR3 region has the DNA TGTGCCAGCAGCCTCCCTCGCTCTGGGGCCAACGTCCTGACTTTC.

CDR3 residues: CASSGVGGPACGYTF. CDR3 DNA sequence: TGTGCCAGCAGCGGGGTCGGGGGACCGGCTTGTGGCTACACCTTC. The chain combines TRBV9 with TRBJ1-2, with D perhaps TRBD1 (5 bases). The CDR3 is 15 amino acids. Germline CDR1 SGDLS, CDR2 YYNGEE. V lost 3 bases and J 7 bases, leaving 19 bases between the germline ends.

This clone came up a few times. The chain employs TRBV7-9 and TRBJ2-2; no clear D gene. CDR1 and CDR2 from the germline V gene are SEHNR and FQNEAQ (reference sequence). This CDR3 comprises 14 residues. The ends were cut back, 2 bases at V and 6 bases at J, with 10 bases in the middle. CDR3 region: CASSLRLNAGELFF. Written as DNA, the CDR3 is TGTGCCAGCAGCTTACGCCTAAATGCCGGGGAGCTGTTTTTT.

This clone has just a few counts. The CDR3 DNA is TGTGCCAGCAGCCCGGGGACTAGCGGGAGCTACGAGCAGTACTTC. Encoded protein: CASSPGTSGSYEQYF. This rearrangement joins TRBV7-6 to TRBJ2-7; TRBD2 matches 14 bases. This CDR3 spans 15 amino acids. Germline V lookup: CDR1 SGHVS, CDR2 FNYEAQ. The V gene end was trimmed by 5 bases and the J gene end by 3 bases; junction bases not matched to a gene: 3. The complete variable domain, with remaining parts taken from reference TRBV7-6 and TRBJ2-7, reads GAGVSQSPRYKVTKRGQDVALRCDPISGHVSLYWYRQALGQGPEFLTYFNYEAQQDKSGLPNDRFSAERPEGSISTLTIQRTEQRDSAMYRCASSPGTSGSYEQYFGPGTRLTVT.

This chain joins TRBV14 and TRBJ1-6; perhaps TRBD1 as D (5 bases). V lost 0 bases and J lost 8, with 17 bases in between. The V gene's germline CDR1 is SGHDN and CDR2 FVKESK. The CDR3 covers 17 residues. The CDR3 nucleotides are TGTGCCAGCAGCCAAGACCCCTTCGGGGGTCCCTATTCACCCCTCCACTTT. This sequence encodes CASSQDPFGGPYSPLHF. The full variable domain, its missing parts supplied by reference TRBV14 and TRBJ1-6, is EAGVTQFPSHSVIEKGQTVTLRCDPISGHDNLYWYRRVMGKEIKFLLHFVKESKQDESGMPNNRFLAERTGGTYSTLKVQPAELEDSGVYFCASSQDPFGGPYSPLHFGNGTRLTVT.

The rearrangement links TRBV11-2 to TRBJ2-7, with 11 bases fitting TRBD2. This CDR3 comprises 17 residues. Germline assignment: CDR1 SGHAT and CDR2 FQNNGV. V shed 5 bases and J 4 bases; nucleotides not matched to a gene: 13. The CDR3 sequence: CASSPRTLAGGQYEQYF. In DNA form, the CDR3 reads TGTGCCAGCAGCCCCCGAACGCTAGCGGGGGGCCAATACGAGCAGTACTTC. The full variable domain, with the rest looked up from reference TRBV11-2 and TRBJ2-7, is EAGVAQSPRYKIIEKRQSVAFWCNPISGHATLYWYQQILGQGPKLLIQFQNNGVVDDSQLPKDRFSAERLKGVDSTLKIQPAKLEDSAVYLCASSPRTLAGGQYEQYFGPGTRLTVT.

V usage is TRBV19 and J usage is TRBJ2-1; 12 positions match TRBD2. After removal of 7 bases from V and 4 bases from J, the junction contained 8 bases not matched to a gene. The germline V gene encodes CDR1 LNHDA and CDR2 SQIVND (reference sequence). The CDR3 runs to 16 residues. CDR3: CASTPTSGGSYNEQFF. CDR3 DNA sequence: TGTGCCAGTACCCCGACTAGCGGGGGATCTTACAATGAGCAGTTCTTC.